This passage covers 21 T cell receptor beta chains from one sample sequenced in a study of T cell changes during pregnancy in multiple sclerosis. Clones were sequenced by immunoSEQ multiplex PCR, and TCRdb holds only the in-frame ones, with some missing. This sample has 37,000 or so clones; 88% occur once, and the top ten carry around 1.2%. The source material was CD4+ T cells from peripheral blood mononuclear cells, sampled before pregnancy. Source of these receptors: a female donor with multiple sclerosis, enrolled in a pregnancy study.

The CDR3 here is CASSSSRDFYGYTF. In DNA form, the CDR3 reads TGCGCCAGCAGCTCGTCCCGGGACTTTTATGGCTACACCTTC. This rearrangement joins TRBV5-1 to TRBJ1-2; D possibly corresponds to TRBD1 (5 bases). The CDR3 spans 14 residues. Trimming took off 3 bases at V and 5 bases at J, with 14 bases between the two ends. The germline V gene encodes CDR1 SGHRS and CDR2 YFSETQ.

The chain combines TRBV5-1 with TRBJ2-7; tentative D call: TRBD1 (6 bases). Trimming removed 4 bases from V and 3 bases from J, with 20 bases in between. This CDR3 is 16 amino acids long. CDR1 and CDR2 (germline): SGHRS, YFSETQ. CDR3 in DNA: TGCGCCAGCAGCCTTTATTCTACAGGGATTAACTACGAGCAGTACTTC. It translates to CASSLYSTGINYEQYF.

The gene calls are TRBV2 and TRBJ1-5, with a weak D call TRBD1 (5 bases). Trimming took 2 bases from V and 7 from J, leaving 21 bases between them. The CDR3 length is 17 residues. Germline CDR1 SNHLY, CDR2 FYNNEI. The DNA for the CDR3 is TGTGCCAGCAGTGAACTAATATCAGGAGGGGCAAGGCAGCCCCAGCATTTT. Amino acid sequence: CASSELISGGARQPQHF. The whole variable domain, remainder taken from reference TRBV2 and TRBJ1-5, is EPEVTQTPSHQVTQMGQEVILRCVPISNHLYFYWYRQILGQKVEFLVSFYNNEISEKSEIFDDQFSVERPDGSNFTLKIRSTKLEDSAMYFCASSELISGGARQPQHFGDGTRLSIL.

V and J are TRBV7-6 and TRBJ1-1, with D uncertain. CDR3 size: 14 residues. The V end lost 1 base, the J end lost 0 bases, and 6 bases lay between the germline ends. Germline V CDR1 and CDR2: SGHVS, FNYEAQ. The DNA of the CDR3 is TGTGCCAGCAGCTTAGGGCAAGTGAACACTGAAGCTTTCTTT. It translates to CASSLGQVNTEAFF. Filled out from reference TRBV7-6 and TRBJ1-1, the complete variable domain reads GAGVSQSPRYKVTKRGQDVALRCDPISGHVSLYWYRQALGQGPEFLTYFNYEAQQDKSGLPNDRFSAERPEGSISTLTIQRTEQRDSAMYRCASSLGQVNTEAFFGQGTRLTVV.

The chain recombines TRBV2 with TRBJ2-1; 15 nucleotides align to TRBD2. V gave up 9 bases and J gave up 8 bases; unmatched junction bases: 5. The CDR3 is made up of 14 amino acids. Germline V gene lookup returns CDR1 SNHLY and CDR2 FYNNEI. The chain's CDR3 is CASLGTSGRHEQFF. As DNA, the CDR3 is TGTGCCAGTTTAGGGACTAGCGGGAGGCATGAGCAGTTCTTC.

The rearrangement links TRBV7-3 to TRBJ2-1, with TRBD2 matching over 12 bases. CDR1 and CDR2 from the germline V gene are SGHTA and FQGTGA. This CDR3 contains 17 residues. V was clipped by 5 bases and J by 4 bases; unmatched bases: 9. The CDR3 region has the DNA TGTGCCAGCAGCCCCGGTGGGACTAGCGGGTTATACAATGAGCAGTTCTTC. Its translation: CASSPGGTSGLYNEQFF.

The chain's CDR3 is CASSLGRTSGADTQYF. The DNA of the CDR3 is TGTGCCAGCAGCTTGGGTAGGACTAGCGGGGCAGATACGCAGTATTTT. J is TRBJ2-3 and V is TRBV5-6, with 12 bases that match TRBD2. This CDR3 is built from 16 residues. Germline V gives CDR1 SGHDT, CDR2 YYEEEE. J gave up 4 bases and V 0 bases, and 3 bases lay outside the gene matches.

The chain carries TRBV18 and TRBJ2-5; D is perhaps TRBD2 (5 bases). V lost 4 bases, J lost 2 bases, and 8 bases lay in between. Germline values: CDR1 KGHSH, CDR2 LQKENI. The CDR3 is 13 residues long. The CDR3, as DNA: TGTGCCAGCTCACTCGGGATTCAAGAGACCCAGTACTTC. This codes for CASSLGIQETQYF. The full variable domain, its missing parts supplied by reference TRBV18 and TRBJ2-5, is NAGVMQNPRHLVRRRGQEARLRCSPMKGHSHVYWYRQLPEEGLKFMVYLQKENIIDESGMPKERFSAEFPKEGPSILRIQQVVRGDSAAYFCASSLGIQETQYFGPGTRLLVL.

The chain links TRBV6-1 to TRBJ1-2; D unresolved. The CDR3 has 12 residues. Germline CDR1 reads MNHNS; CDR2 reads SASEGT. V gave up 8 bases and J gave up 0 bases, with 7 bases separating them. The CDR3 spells CASRRSNYGYTF. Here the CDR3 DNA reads TGTGCCAGCCGGAGGTCTAACTATGGCTACACCTTC.

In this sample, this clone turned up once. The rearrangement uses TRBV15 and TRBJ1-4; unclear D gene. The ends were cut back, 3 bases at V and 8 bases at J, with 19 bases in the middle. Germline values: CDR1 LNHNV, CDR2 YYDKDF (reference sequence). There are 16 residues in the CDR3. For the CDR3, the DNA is TGTGCCACCAGCAGGGGTAACGACGGGAAAGGGGAAAAACTGTTTTTT. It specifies CATSRGNDGKGEKLFF.

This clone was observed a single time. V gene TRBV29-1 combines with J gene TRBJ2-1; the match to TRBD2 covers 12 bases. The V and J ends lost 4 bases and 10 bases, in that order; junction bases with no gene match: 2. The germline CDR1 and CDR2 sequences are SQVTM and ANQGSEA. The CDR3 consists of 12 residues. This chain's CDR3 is CSVVTSGREQFF. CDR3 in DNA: TGCAGCGTTGTAACTAGCGGGAGGGAGCAGTTCTTC.

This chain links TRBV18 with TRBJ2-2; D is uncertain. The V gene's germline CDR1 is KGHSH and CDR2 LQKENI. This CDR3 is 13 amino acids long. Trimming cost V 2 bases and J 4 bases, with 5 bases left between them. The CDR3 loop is CASSPWPTGELFF. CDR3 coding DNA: TGTGCCAGCTCACCATGGCCCACCGGGGAGCTGTTTTTT.

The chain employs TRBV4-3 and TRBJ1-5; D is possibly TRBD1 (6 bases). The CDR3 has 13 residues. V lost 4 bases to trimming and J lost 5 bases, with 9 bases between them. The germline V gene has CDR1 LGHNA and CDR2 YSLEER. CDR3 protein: CASSRQVDQPQHF. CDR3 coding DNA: TGCGCCAGCAGCCGACAGGTCGATCAGCCCCAGCATTTT.

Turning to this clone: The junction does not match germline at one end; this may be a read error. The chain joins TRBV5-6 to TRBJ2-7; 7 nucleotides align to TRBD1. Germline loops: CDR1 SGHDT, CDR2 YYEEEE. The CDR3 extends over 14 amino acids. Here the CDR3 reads CVSSLGRGGLEQYF. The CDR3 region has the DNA TGTGTCAGCAGCTTGGGAAGAGGGGGCTTGGAGCAGTACTTC.

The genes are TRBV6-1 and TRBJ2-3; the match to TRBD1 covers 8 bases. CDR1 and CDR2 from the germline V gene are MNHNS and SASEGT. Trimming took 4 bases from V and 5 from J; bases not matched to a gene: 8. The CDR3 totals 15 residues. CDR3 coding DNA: TGTGCCAGCAGTGCAGGGCAGGGGGCAGGAGATACGCAGTATTTT. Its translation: CASSAGQGAGDTQYF.

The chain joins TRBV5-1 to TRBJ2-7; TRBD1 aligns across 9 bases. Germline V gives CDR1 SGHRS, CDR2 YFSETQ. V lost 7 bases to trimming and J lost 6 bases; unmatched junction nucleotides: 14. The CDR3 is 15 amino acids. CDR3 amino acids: CASDPLRDRDGEQYF. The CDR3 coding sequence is TGCGCCAGCGACCCCCTGCGGGACAGGGATGGCGAGCAGTACTTC.

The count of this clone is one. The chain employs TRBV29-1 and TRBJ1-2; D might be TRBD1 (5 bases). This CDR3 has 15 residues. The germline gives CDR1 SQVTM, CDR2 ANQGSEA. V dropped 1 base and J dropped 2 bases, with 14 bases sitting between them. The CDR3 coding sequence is TGCAGCGTTGAAGGGGAGGCGGGACCCAACTATGGCTACACCTTC. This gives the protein CSVEGEAGPNYGYTF.

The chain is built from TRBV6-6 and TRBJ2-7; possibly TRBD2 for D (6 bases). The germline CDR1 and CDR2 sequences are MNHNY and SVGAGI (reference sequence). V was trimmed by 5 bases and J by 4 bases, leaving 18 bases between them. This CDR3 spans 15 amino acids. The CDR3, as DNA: TGTGCCAGCAGTGTCCGGGACTCTCTTATATACGAGCAGTACTTC. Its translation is CASSVRDSLIYEQYF.

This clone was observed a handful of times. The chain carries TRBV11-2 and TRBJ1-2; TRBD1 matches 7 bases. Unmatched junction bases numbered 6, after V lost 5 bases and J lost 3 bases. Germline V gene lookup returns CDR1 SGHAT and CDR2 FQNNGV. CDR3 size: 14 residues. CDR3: CASSTPGTDYGYTF. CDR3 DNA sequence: TGTGCCAGCAGCACGCCCGGGACAGACTATGGCTACACCTTC. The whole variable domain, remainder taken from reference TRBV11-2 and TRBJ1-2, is EAGVAQSPRYKIIEKRQSVAFWCNPISGHATLYWYQQILGQGPKLLIQFQNNGVVDDSQLPKDRFSAERLKGVDSTLKIQPAKLEDSAVYLCASSTPGTDYGYTFGSGTRLTVV.

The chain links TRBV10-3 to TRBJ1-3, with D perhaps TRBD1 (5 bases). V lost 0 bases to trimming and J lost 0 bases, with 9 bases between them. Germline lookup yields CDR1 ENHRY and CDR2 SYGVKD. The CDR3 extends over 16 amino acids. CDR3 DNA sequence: TGTGCCATCAGTGAGTCGGGGAGGGGCTCTGGAAACACCATATATTTT. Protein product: CAISESGRGSGNTIYF.

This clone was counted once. Here the CDR3 DNA reads TGTGCCAGTAGTATACAAGGCAGGATCGCCACTGAAGCTTTCTTT. This gives the protein CASSIQGRIATEAFF. This rearrangement joins TRBV19 to TRBJ1-1; the D is unclear. V was cut by 2 bases and J by 4 bases, with 14 bases left in between. CDR1 LNHDA and CDR2 SQIVND come from the germline V gene (reference sequence). The CDR3 is made up of 15 amino acids.